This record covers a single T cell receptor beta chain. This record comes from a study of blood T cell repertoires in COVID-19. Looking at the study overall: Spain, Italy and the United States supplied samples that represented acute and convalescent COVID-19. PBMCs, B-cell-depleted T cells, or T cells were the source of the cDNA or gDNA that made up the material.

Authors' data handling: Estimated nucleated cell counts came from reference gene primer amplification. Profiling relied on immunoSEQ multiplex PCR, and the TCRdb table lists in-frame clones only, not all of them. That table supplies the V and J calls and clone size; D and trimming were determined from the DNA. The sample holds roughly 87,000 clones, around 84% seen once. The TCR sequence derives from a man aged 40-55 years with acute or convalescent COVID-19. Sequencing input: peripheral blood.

The CDR3 nucleotides are TGCGCCAGCAGCTTCGGGGGACTCAATGAGCAGTTCTTC. Translation gives CASSFGGLNEQFF. The chain links TRBV5-1 to TRBJ2-1; TRBD2 might be the D (6 bases). The V end lost 2 bases, the J end lost 6 bases, and 9 bases lay between the germline ends. Germline CDR1 and CDR2: SGHRS and YFSETQ. The CDR3 covers 13 residues. The whole variable domain, remainder taken from reference TRBV5-1 and TRBJ2-1, is KAGVTQTPRYLIKTRGQQVTLSCSPISGHRSVSWYQQTPGQGLQFLFEYFSETQRNKGNFPGRFSGRQFSNSRSEMNVSTLELGDSALYLCASSFGGLNEQFFGPGTRLTVL.